The entry below describes one T cell receptor beta chain. The data stem from a study of cytomegalovirus exposure and HLA in healthy donors. Both 60 Vbeta primers and 13 Jbeta primers went into the PCR. The data were produced by immunoSEQ multiplex PCR, yet TCRdb's version contains in-frame clones alone and is incomplete. The data show approximately 180,000 clones, 75% to 85% seen once. Germline CDR1 is SGHTA and CDR2 is FQGNSA. Trimming removed 5 bases at V and 5 bases at J, with 24 bases between. This CDR3 has 17 amino acids. The gene calls are TRBV7-2 and TRBJ1-1, with D unclear. Input material: PBMCs. The source of this sequence is a man aged 25-45 years in good health and CMV-seropositive. The CDR3 loop is CASSDKPPQLGRTEAFF. In DNA, the CDR3 is TGTGCCAGCAGCGACAAACCCCCCCAGCTGGGTAGGACTGAAGCTTTCTTT.